The 10 T cell receptor beta chains in this list originate from one sample, sequenced in a study of radiotherapy plus CTLA-4 blockade in lung cancer. Libraries were prepared by immunoSEQ multiplex PCR; TCRdb keeps only in-frame clonotypes and omits some of them. This table holds 30,000 or so clones, roughly 80% found once. The source material was peripheral blood, sampled from a patient treated with radiotherapy plus ipilimumab. The receptors come from a human donor with non-small cell lung cancer who had stable disease on radiotherapy plus ipilimumab.

DNA of the CDR3: TGTGCCAGCAGCTTAGCAGGGGGCCTAAATGAAGCTTTCTTT. Its protein product is CASSLAGGLNEAFF. This rearrangement joins TRBV7-8 to TRBJ1-1; 7 nucleotides line up with TRBD1. The CDR3 runs to 14 residues. V lost 0 bases and J lost 7; bases outside the gene matches: 5. Germline V gene lookup returns CDR1 SGHVS and CDR2 FQNEAQ.

This chain connects TRBV6-5 to TRBJ2-2, with TRBD2 identical over 9 bases. CDR1 and CDR2 from the germline V gene are MNHEY and SVGAGI. V lost 5 bases, J lost 5 bases, and 6 bases stayed unmatched. The CDR3 totals 15 residues. The CDR3 nucleotides read TGTGCCAGCAGTATGGGCGGGGGGGCAACCGGGGAGCTGTTTTTT. Residues: CASSMGGGATGELFF.

The chain recombines TRBV30 with TRBJ1-5, with no clear D. Looked up from germline, CDR1 is GTSNPN and CDR2 is SVGIG (reference sequence). This CDR3 contains 13 residues. The ends were cut back, 0 bases at V and 6 bases at J, with 9 bases in the middle. CDR3 sequence (DNA): TGTGCCTGGAGTGTAGTACGTGGTCAGCCCCAGCATTTT. Translation gives CAWSVVRGQPQHF.

A remark on this clone: The same CDR3 is also encoded by other DNA sequences in this sample. The chain uses TRBV27 and TRBJ1-3, with D tentatively TRBD1 (5 bases). The CDR3 has 15 residues. CDR1 is MNHEY and CDR2 is SMNVEV in the germline V gene (reference sequence). Trimming pared 5 bases from V and 4 bases from J, leaving 15 bases between. CDR3 DNA sequence: TGTGCCAGCAGTGCCGACAGCAACTCCGGAAACACCATATATTTT. This codes for CASSADSNSGNTIYF.

The rearrangement links TRBV2 to TRBJ2-3; 9 bases are a match to TRBD1. J gave up 5 bases and V 7 bases, and 4 bases lay outside the gene matches. The CDR3 is 13 residues long. Germline V gene sequence: CDR1 SNHLY, CDR2 FYNNEI. The CDR3 DNA sequence: TGTGCCAGCACCCGACAGGGGGAAGATACGCAGTATTTT. It yields the protein CASTRQGEDTQYF. Filled out from reference TRBV2 and TRBJ2-3, the complete variable domain reads EPEVTQTPSHQVTQMGQEVILRCVPISNHLYFYWYRQILGQKVEFLVSFYNNEISEKSEIFDDQFSVERPDGSNFTLKIRSTKLEDSAMYFCASTRQGEDTQYFGPGTRLTVL.

The V gene is TRBV4-2, the J gene TRBJ2-6; TRBD1 matches at 7 bases. The germline gives CDR1 LGHNA, CDR2 YNFKEQ. Losses at the gene ends were 1 base for V and 0 bases for J; bases not matched to a gene: 3. This CDR3 region has 17 residues. The CDR3 is CASSQAGQNSGANVLTF. CDR3 DNA sequence: TGTGCCAGCAGCCAAGCGGGACAGAACTCTGGGGCCAACGTCCTGACTTTC.

The chain joins TRBV10-1 to TRBJ1-2, with D unclear. This CDR3 is 13 amino acids long. The V gene's germline CDR1 is WNHNN and CDR2 SYGVQD (reference sequence). Trimming removed 5 bases at V and 4 bases at J, with 11 bases between. The CDR3 DNA reads as TGCGCCAGCAGTCAGAACCGCGGCTATGGCTACACCTTC. Its translation is CASSQNRGYGYTF.

Regarding this clone: One junction end disagrees with the germline gene, perhaps due to a read error. In DNA form, the CDR3 reads TGTGCTAGCAGTTACTCAACATCCTACGAGCAGTACTTC. It translates to CASSYSTSYEQYF. The genes are TRBV6-6 and TRBJ2-5; D is ambiguous. TRBJ2-7 matches the DNA end more closely, so the J call is doubtful. Germline CDR1 reads MNHNY; CDR2 reads SVGAGI (reference sequence). The CDR3 consists of 13 residues.

This chain connects TRBV11-2 to TRBJ2-6; no clear D gene. There are 14 residues in the CDR3. The ends were cut back, 6 bases at V and 3 bases at J, with 9 bases in the middle. Germline values: CDR1 SGHAT, CDR2 FQNNGV. The CDR3 here is CASRESGGANVLTF. In DNA, the CDR3 is TGTGCCAGCAGAGAGTCGGGTGGGGCCAACGTCCTGACTTTC.

The chain is built from TRBV5-4 and TRBJ1-2, with D maybe TRBD1 (6 bases). The CDR3 totals 19 residues. Trimming cost V 6 bases and J 2 bases, with 29 bases left between them. Per germline, CDR1 SGHNT and CDR2 YYREEE (reference sequence). In nucleotides, the CDR3 is TGTGCCAGCACCTCAGGCAGCGGGGGGCGCGGGGGTAACAACTATGGCTACACCTTC. Its protein is CASTSGSGGRGGNNYGYTF.